This T cell receptor (beta chain) was recovered during a study of monozygotic twins with inflammatory bowel disease. CDR3 length: 16 amino acids. Germline loops: CDR1 GTSNPN, CDR2 SVGIG (reference sequence). Template switching appended UMIs that held a 6-nucleotide sample barcode. TCRdb reprocessed the 5' RACE reads and stores each CDR3 protein as one record, lacking DNA. This sample's table reports roughly 200,000 distinct CDR3 sequences. The chain recombines TRBV30 with TRBJ2-6; TCRdb names TRBD1, which stays unverified in the absence of DNA. This clonotype was sampled from a human donor with ulcerative colitis or Crohn's disease, or a healthy co-twin of an affected twin (not recorded which). Specimen: blood. This CDR3 reads CAWRTGVSSGANVLTF.